The present T cell receptor beta chain was sequenced within a study of blood T cell repertoires in COVID-19. Per the study methods: Estimated nucleated cell counts came from reference gene primer amplification. Assay: immunoSEQ multiplex PCR; the TCRdb copy retains only in-frame clones and omits some. From that table come the V and J calls and clone size; the DNA was used to work out D and trimming. The repertoire has over 200,000 clones, roughly 89% of them found once; the top ten carry about 15%. Sequencing was performed on PBMCs or T cells enriched from blood (not recorded which). This TCR was sampled from a man aged 25-45 years who had been exposed to COVID-19.

The DNA for the CDR3 is TGTGCCAGCAGTCGGGTGAACACCGGGGAGCTGTTTTTT. Amino acids: CASSRVNTGELFF. The chain links TRBV6-1 to TRBJ2-2; D not resolved. V was shortened by 5 bases and J by 1 base, with 5 bases between the two germline ends. This CDR3 region has 13 residues. Germline-derived CDR1 and CDR2 are MNHNS and SASEGT.